This passage covers 24 T cell receptor beta chains from one sample sequenced in a study of cytomegalovirus exposure and HLA in healthy donors. This table comes from immunoSEQ multiplex PCR, and its TCRdb copy is limited to in-frame clones, with some not included. The sample consists of under 200,000 clones, 89% of them appearing once. The specimen sequenced was PBMCs. The receptors stem from a man aged 18 to 29 in good health and CMV-seropositive.

In the case of this clone: Other DNA sequences in this sample translate to the same CDR3. CDR3 nucleotides: TGCGCCAGCCGGGGGGCGAGCACAGATACGCAGTATTTT. It encodes CASRGASTDTQYF. V and J are TRBV5-1 and TRBJ2-3; perhaps TRBD2 as D (7 bases). Germline values: CDR1 SGHRS, CDR2 YFSETQ. The V end lost 7 bases, the J end lost 0 bases, and 9 bases lay between the germline ends. The CDR3 is 13 amino acids.

In DNA, the CDR3 is TGTGCCAGCAGCGACAGTGGAGAGACCCAGTACTTC. Protein product: CASSDSGETQYF. J is TRBJ2-5 and V is TRBV27; D possibly corresponds to TRBD1 (5 bases). V was trimmed by 6 bases and J by 4 bases, leaving 9 bases between them. CDR1 is MNHEY and CDR2 is SMNVEV in the germline V gene (reference sequence). The CDR3 consists of 12 residues.

The rearrangement joins TRBV5-4 to TRBJ2-7, with D possibly being TRBD2 (6 bases). The V end was cut by 0 bases, the J end by 2 bases, with 9 bases between. CDR3 size: 14 residues. Germline-derived CDR1 and CDR2 are SGHNT and YYREEE (reference sequence). The CDR3 DNA reads TGTGCCAGCAGCTTGGACGGGAGCCCCTACGAGCAGTACTTC. It translates to CASSLDGSPYEQYF.

The genes are TRBV15 and TRBJ2-7, with TRBD1 matching over 7 bases. The length of the CDR3 is 14 residues. V was clipped by 2 bases and J by 5 bases; unmatched bases: 6. Germline assignment: CDR1 LNHNV and CDR2 YYDKDF (reference sequence). The CDR3 sequence is CATSRPDRVDEQYF. CDR3 DNA sequence: TGTGCCACCAGCAGACCTGACAGGGTTGACGAGCAGTACTTC. Supplemented by reference TRBV15 and TRBJ2-7, the full variable domain reads DAMVIQNPRYQVTQFGKPVTLSCSQTLNHNVMYWYQQKSSQAPKLLFHYYDKDFNNEADTPDNFQSRRPNTSFCFLDIRSPGLGDTAMYLCATSRPDRVDEQYFGPGTRLTVT.

J is TRBJ2-1 and V is TRBV5-1; D unresolved. The germline gives CDR1 SGHRS, CDR2 YFSETQ. V lost 1 base, J lost 5 bases, and 4 bases lay in between. The CDR3 contains 12 residues. CDR3: CASSLLDNEQFF. The CDR3 DNA is TGCGCCAGCAGCTTGTTAGACAATGAGCAGTTCTTC.

A single count supports this clone. The rearrangement joins TRBV28 to TRBJ1-2; D unclear. The CDR3 is 15 amino acids. V dropped 3 bases and J dropped 2 bases, with 13 bases sitting between them. The germline V gene has CDR1 MDHEN and CDR2 SYDVKM. CDR3 bases: TGTGCCAGCAGTTTCCTAGGCGATGGGAACTATGGCTACACCTTC. Translated: CASSFLGDGNYGYTF.

The gene calls are TRBV6-1 and TRBJ2-2; 11 bases line up with TRBD2. CDR3 size: 18 residues. After removal of 3 bases from V and 4 bases from J, the junction contained 10 bases not matched to a gene. Looked up from germline, CDR1 is MNHNS and CDR2 is SASEGT. The CDR3 sequence is CASSEGLADQGFTGELFF. The CDR3 nucleotides are TGTGCCAGCAGTGAGGGACTAGCGGATCAGGGATTCACCGGGGAGCTGTTTTTT.

In this sample, this clone turned up a few times. The V call is TRBV6-1, the J call TRBJ2-5; the D gene is possibly TRBD2 (6 bases). Germline assignment: CDR1 MNHNS and CDR2 SASEGT. The ends were cut back, 6 bases at V and 1 base at J, with 9 bases in the middle. This CDR3 comprises 13 residues. The CDR3 protein is CASRGLSQETQYF. The CDR3 coding sequence is TGTGCCAGCAGGGGACTGAGCCAAGAGACCCAGTACTTC.

The V call is TRBV10-3, the J call TRBJ2-1; 8 nucleotides align to TRBD1. Trimming removed 4 bases from V and 0 bases from J; junction bases left unmatched: 8. Germline loops: CDR1 ENHRY, CDR2 SYGVKD. The CDR3 sequence is 17 residues long. The CDR3 DNA sequence: TGTGCCATCAGTGTAGGGGGACAGGCGAGCTCCTACAATGAGCAGTTCTTC. Amino acids: CAISVGGQASSYNEQFF.

V gene TRBV11-2 combines with J gene TRBJ2-7, with D uncertain. The CDR3 length is 12 residues. CDR1 SGHAT and CDR2 FQNNGV come from the germline V gene. With 6 bases removed from V and 2 bases from J, the gap between germline ends came to 8 bases. Here the CDR3 DNA reads TGTGCCAGCAGTGGCGGCGCCTACGAGCAGTACTTC. This codes for CASSGGAYEQYF.

The chain has TRBV7-9 and TRBJ2-2, with 7 bases matching TRBD2. The CDR3 sequence is 17 residues long. The germline CDR1 and CDR2 sequences are SEHNR and FQNEAQ (reference sequence). Trimming took 5 bases from V and 2 from J; bases not matched to a gene: 11. CDR3 coding DNA: TGTGCCAGCAGCCTCTTTGGGGCGGGAGACAACACCGGGGAGCTGTTTTTT. Protein sequence: CASSLFGAGDNTGELFF. Drawing the rest from reference TRBV7-9 and TRBJ2-2, the complete variable domain is DTGVSQNPRHKITKRGQNVTFRCDPISEHNRLYWYRQTLGQGPEFLTYFQNEAQLEKSRLLSDRFSAERPKGSFSTLEIQRTEQGDSAMYLCASSLFGAGDNTGELFFGEGSRLTVL.

V gene TRBV25-1 combines with J gene TRBJ2-5; possible D gene TRBD2, 5 bases. The CDR3 is 13 amino acids. The V and J ends lost 4 bases and 5 bases respectively, with 11 bases between them. CDR1 and CDR2 (germline): MGHDK, SYGVNS. The CDR3 loop is CASSGGGGETQYF. CDR3 in DNA: TGTGCCAGCAGTGGAGGAGGAGGTGAGACCCAGTACTTC.

V is TRBV28 and J is TRBJ1-2; 7 nucleotides match TRBD1. The CDR3 has 14 amino acids. The V and J ends lost 7 bases and 7 bases, in that order; junction bases with no gene match: 12. Per the germline V gene, CDR1 is MDHEN and CDR2 is SYDVKM. CDR3 in amino acids: CASIRDRLQGGYTF. In DNA form, the CDR3 reads TGTGCCAGCATCCGGGACAGACTTCAAGGTGGCTACACCTTC.

The chain has TRBV25-1 and TRBJ2-1; 15 positions agree with TRBD2. Germline trimming cut 6 bases from V and 0 bases from J; bases unmatched to any gene: 6. The CDR3 contains 18 residues. The germline V gene has CDR1 MGHDK and CDR2 SYGVNS. Written as DNA, the CDR3 is TGTGCCAGCAGACCGGGACTAGCGGGAGGTAGCTCCTACAATGAGCAGTTCTTC. This sequence encodes CASRPGLAGGSSYNEQFF.

The chain uses TRBV4-1 and TRBJ1-2; D is ambiguous. The CDR3 runs 16 residues. Trimming cost V 0 bases and J 4 bases, with 15 bases left between them. Germline CDR1 MGHRA, CDR2 YSYEKL. The CDR3 coding sequence is TGCGCCAGCAGCCAAGATACGTTTCCGGGATCCTATGGCTACACCTTC. Its protein is CASSQDTFPGSYGYTF.

The chain couples TRBV29-1 to TRBJ1-1; 9 nucleotides agree with TRBD1. Looked up from germline, CDR1 is SQVTM and CDR2 is ANQGSEA. CDR3 size: 15 residues. The V segment lost 5 bases and the J segment 0 bases; nucleotides outside the gene matches: 7. CDR3 loop: CSVLGQGLMNTEAFF. Here the CDR3 DNA reads TGCAGCGTTCTCGGACAGGGGCTTATGAACACTGAAGCTTTCTTT.

The chain combines TRBV5-1 with TRBJ2-7, with D tentatively TRBD1 (6 bases). V was trimmed by 2 bases and J by 2 bases, leaving 20 bases between them. Germline loops: CDR1 SGHRS, CDR2 YFSETQ. The CDR3 length is 17 residues. The CDR3 is CASSFRPIQGRAYEQYF. CDR3 DNA sequence: TGCGCCAGCAGCTTCAGGCCGATACAGGGTCGGGCCTACGAGCAGTACTTC.

The count of this clone is one. The chain links TRBV7-6 to TRBJ2-7; maybe TRBD2 (6 bases). This CDR3 has 16 residues. In germline, CDR1 is SGHVS, CDR2 FNYEAQ. Trimming took 4 bases from V and 1 from J, leaving 17 bases between them. The CDR3 DNA is TGTGCCAGCAGCTGGGCCCGGGACGGAGGGTCCTACGAGCAGTACTTC. Translated, it gives CASSWARDGGSYEQYF.

V and J are TRBV9 and TRBJ1-4, with TRBD1 identical over 11 bases. From germline, CDR1 is SGDLS and CDR2 YYNGEE. There are 17 residues in the CDR3. The V and J ends lost 0 bases and 5 bases, in that order; junction bases with no gene match: 6. The CDR3 reads CASSVDPGQGANEKLFF. The CDR3 nucleotides are TGTGCCAGCAGCGTAGATCCCGGACAGGGGGCAAATGAAAAACTGTTTTTT.

This clone was seen a single time. A junction boundary mismatches the germline segment, possibly from a read error. The gene calls are TRBV7-7 and TRBJ2-7; 7 bases line up with TRBD2. In germline, CDR1 is SSHAT, CDR2 FNYEAQ (reference sequence). This CDR3 has 14 residues. This CDR3 is CASSPGTTTYEQYF. In DNA, the CDR3 is TGTGCTAGCAGTCCAGGGACTACCACCTACGAGCAGTACTTC.

The chain links TRBV30 to TRBJ2-7, with TRBD1 matching 10 bases. Looked up from germline, CDR1 is GTSNPN and CDR2 is SVGIG (reference sequence). The CDR3 consists of 14 residues. V was clipped by 2 bases and J by 5 bases; unmatched bases: 6. CDR3 DNA sequence: TGTGCCTGGAGTACCCTTGGACAGGGGGACGAGCAGTACTTC. Its translation: CAWSTLGQGDEQYF.

This chain connects TRBV4-1 to TRBJ2-5; weak D call: TRBD2 (6 bases). Germline V lookup: CDR1 MGHRA, CDR2 YSYEKL. V lost 1 base and J 5 bases, leaving 14 bases between the germline ends. The length of the CDR3 is 15 residues. Here the CDR3 DNA reads TGCGCCAGCAGCCAAGCGAGCGGAGGGTCGGAGACCCAGTACTTC. It is translated as CASSQASGGSETQYF.

The V call is TRBV7-9, the J call TRBJ2-5; D is ambiguous. Germline CDR1 is SEHNR and CDR2 is FQNEAQ (reference sequence). CDR3 length equals 12 residues. Between the trimmed V and J ends, which lost 1 base and 9 bases, there was a span of 9 bases. The CDR3 nucleotides read TGTGCCAGCAGCTTAGGGCCTTCCGCCCAGTACTTC. Its translation is CASSLGPSAQYF.

The J gene is TRBJ1-5, the V gene TRBV2, with no clear D. In germline, CDR1 is SNHLY, CDR2 FYNNEI. Between the trimmed V and J ends, which lost 4 bases and 0 bases, there was a span of 7 bases. The CDR3 extends over 14 amino acids. Here the CDR3 reads CASSVQDSNQPQHF. The CDR3 DNA sequence: TGTGCCAGCAGTGTTCAGGATAGCAATCAGCCCCAGCATTTT.